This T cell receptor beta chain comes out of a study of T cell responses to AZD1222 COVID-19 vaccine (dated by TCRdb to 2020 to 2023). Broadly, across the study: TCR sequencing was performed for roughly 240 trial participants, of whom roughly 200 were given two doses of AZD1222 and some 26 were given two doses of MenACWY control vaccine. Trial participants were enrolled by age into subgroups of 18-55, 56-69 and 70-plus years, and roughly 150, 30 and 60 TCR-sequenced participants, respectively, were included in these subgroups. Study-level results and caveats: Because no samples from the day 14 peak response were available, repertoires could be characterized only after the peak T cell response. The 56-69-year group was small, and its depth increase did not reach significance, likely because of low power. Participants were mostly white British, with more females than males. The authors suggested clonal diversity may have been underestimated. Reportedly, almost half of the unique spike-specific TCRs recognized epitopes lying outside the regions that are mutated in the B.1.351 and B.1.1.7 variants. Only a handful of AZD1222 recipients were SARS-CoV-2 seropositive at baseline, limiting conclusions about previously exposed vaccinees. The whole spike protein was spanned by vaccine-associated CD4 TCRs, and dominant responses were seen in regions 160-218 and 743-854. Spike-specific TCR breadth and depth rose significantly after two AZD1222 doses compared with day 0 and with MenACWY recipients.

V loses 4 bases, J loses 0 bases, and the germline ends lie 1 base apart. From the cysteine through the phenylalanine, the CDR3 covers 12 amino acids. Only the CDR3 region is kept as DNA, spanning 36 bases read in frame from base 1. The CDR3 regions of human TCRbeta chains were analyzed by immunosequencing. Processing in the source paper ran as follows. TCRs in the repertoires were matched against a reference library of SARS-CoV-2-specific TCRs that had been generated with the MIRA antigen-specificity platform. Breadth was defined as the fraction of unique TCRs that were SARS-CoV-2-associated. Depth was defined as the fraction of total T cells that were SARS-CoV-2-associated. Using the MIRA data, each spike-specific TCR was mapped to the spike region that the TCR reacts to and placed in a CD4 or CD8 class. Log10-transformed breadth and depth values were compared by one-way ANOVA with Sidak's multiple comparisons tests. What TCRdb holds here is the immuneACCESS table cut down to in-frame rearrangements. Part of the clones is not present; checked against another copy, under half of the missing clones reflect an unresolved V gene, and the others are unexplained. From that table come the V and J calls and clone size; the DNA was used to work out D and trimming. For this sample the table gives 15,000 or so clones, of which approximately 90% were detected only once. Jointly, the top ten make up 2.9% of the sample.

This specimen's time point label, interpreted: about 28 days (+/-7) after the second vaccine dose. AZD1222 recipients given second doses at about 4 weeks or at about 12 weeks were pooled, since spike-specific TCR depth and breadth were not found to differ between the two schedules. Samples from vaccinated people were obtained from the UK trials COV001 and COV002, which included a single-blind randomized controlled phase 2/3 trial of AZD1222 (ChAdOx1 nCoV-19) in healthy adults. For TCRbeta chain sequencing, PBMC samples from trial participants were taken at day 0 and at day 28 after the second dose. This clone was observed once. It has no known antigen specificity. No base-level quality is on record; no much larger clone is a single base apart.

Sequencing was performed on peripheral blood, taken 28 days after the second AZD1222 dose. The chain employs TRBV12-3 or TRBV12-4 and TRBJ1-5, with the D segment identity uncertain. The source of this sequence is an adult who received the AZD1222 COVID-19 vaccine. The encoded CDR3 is CASSYSNQPQHF. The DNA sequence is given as TGTGCCAGCAGTTATAGCAATCAGCCCCAGCATTTT.